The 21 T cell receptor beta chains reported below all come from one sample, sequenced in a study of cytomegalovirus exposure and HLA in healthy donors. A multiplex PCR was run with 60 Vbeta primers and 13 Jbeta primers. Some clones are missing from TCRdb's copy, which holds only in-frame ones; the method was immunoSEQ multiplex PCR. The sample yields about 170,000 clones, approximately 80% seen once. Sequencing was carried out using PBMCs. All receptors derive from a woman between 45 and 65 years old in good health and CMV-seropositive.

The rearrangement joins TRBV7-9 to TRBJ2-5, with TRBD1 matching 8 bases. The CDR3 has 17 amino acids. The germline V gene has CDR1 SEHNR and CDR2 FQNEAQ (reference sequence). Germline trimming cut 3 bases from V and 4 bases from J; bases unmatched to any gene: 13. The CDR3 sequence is CASSFLSRGQGRETQYF. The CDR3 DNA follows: TGTGCCAGCAGCTTTTTGAGTCGTGGACAGGGTCGAGAGACCCAGTACTTC. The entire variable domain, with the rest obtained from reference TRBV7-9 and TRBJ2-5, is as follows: DTGVSQNPRHKITKRGQNVTFRCDPISEHNRLYWYRQTLGQGPEFLTYFQNEAQLEKSRLLSDRFSAERPKGSFSTLEIQRTEQGDSAMYLCASSFLSRGQGRETQYFGPGTRLLVL.

The CDR3 here is CASSRSTGGGETQYF. The CDR3 DNA follows: TGTGCCAGCAGCAGATCGACAGGGGGTGGAGAGACCCAGTACTTC. The chain employs TRBV9 and TRBJ2-5, with TRBD1 matching over 9 bases. Germline lookup yields CDR1 SGDLS and CDR2 YYNGEE. J was trimmed by 4 bases and V by 4 bases; bases with no gene match: 8. This CDR3 is built from 15 residues.

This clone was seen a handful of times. Written as DNA, the CDR3 is TGTGCCAGCAGCGAGAGATTAGATGGCGAGCAGTACTTC. Protein sequence: CASSERLDGEQYF. The rearrangement joins TRBV7-8 to TRBJ2-7; D gene uncertain. The germline V and J ends were trimmed by 5 bases and 6 bases, with 14 bases remaining between them. Germline V gives CDR1 SGHVS, CDR2 FQNEAQ. CDR3 length equals 13 residues.

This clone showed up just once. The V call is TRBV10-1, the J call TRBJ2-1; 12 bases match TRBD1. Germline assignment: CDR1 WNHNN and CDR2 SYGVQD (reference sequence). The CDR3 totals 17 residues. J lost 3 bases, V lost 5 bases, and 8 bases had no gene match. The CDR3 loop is CASSSGQGARFYNEQFF. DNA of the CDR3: TGCGCCAGCAGTTCGGGACAGGGGGCCAGGTTCTACAATGAGCAGTTCTTC.

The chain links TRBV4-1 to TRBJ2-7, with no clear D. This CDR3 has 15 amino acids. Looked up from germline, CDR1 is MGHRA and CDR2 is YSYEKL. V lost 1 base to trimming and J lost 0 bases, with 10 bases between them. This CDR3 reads CASSQGASFSYEQYF. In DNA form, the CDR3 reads TGCGCCAGCAGCCAAGGTGCGTCTTTCTCCTACGAGCAGTACTTC.

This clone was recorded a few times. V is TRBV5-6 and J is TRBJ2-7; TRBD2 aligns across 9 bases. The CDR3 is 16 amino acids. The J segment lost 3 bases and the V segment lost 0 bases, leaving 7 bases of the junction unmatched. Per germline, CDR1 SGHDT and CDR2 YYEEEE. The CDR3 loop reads CASSLAVGTSSYEQYF. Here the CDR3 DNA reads TGTGCCAGCAGCTTGGCCGTCGGGACTAGCAGCTACGAGCAGTACTTC.

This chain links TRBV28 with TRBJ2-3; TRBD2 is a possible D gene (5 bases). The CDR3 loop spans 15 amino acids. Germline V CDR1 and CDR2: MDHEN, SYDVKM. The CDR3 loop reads CRVDPGTRYTDTQYF. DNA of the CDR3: TGTAGGGTTGATCCGGGAACGAGATACACAGATACGCAGTATTTT.

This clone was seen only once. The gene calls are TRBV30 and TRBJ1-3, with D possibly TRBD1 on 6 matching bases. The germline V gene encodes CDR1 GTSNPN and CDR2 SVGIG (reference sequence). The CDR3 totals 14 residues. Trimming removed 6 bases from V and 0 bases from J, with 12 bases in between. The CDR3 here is CACKDRLSGNTIYF. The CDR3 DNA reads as TGTGCCTGTAAAGACAGGCTCTCTGGAAACACCATATATTTT.

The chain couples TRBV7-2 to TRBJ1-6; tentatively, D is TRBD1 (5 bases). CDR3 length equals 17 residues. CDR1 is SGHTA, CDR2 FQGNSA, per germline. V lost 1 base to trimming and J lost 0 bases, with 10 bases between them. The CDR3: CASSLEGEASYNSPLHF. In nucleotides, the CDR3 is TGTGCCAGCAGCTTAGAAGGGGAAGCCTCCTATAATTCACCCCTCCACTTT.

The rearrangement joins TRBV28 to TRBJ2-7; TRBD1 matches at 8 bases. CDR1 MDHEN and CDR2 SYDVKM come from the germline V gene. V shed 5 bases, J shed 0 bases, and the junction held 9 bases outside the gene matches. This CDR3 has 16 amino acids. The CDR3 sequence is CASSEPDRDNSYEQYF. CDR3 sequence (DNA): TGTGCCAGCAGTGAGCCGGACAGGGACAACTCCTACGAGCAGTACTTC.

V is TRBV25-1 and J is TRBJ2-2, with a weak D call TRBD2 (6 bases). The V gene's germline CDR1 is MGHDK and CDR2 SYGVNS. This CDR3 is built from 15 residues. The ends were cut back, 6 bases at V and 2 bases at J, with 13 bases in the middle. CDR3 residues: CASRERGLNTGELFF. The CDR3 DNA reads TGTGCCAGCAGGGAGAGGGGACTTAACACCGGGGAGCTGTTTTTT.

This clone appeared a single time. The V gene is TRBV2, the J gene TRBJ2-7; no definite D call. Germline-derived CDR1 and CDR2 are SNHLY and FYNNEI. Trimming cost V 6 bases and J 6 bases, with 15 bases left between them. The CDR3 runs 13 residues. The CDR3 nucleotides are TGTGCCAGCAGCCTCAGCCAGACGGGCGAGCAGTACTTC. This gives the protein CASSLSQTGEQYF.

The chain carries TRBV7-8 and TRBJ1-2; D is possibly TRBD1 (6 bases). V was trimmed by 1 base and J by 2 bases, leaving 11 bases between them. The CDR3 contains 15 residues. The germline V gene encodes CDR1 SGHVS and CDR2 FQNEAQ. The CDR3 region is CASSLDGRGNYGYTF. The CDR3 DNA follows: TGTGCCAGCAGCTTAGATGGCAGGGGCAACTATGGCTACACCTTC.

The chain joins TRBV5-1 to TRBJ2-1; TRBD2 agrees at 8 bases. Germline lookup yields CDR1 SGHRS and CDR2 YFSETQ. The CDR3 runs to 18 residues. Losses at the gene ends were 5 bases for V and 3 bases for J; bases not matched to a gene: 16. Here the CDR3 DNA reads TGCGCCAGCAGACGGACTAGCACGGGCTCAGGCATCTACAATGAGCAGTTCTTC. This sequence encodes CASRRTSTGSGIYNEQFF. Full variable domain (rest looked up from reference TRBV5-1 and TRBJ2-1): KAGVTQTPRYLIKTRGQQVTLSCSPISGHRSVSWYQQTPGQGLQFLFEYFSETQRNKGNFPGRFSGRQFSNSRSEMNVSTLELGDSALYLCASRRTSTGSGIYNEQFFGPGTRLTVL.

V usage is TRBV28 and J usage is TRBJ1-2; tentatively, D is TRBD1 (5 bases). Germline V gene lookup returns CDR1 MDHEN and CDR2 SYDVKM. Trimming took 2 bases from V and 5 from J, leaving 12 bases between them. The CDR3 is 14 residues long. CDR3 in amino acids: CASSLGGEGYGYTF. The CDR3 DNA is TGTGCCAGCAGTTTAGGCGGGGAGGGGTATGGCTACACCTTC.

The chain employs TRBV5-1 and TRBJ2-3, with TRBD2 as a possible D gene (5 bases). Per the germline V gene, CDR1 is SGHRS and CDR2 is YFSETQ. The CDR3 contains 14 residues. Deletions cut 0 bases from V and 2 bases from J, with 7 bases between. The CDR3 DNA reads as TGCGCCAGCAGCTTGGGAGGGAACACAGATACGCAGTATTTT. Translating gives CASSLGGNTDTQYF.

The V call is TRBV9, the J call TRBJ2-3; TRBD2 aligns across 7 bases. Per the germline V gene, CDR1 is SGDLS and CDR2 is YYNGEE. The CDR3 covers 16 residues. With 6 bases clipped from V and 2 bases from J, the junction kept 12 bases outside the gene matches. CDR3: CASNENRGEATDTQYF. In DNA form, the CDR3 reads TGTGCCAGCAACGAAAACCGGGGGGAGGCCACAGATACGCAGTATTTT.

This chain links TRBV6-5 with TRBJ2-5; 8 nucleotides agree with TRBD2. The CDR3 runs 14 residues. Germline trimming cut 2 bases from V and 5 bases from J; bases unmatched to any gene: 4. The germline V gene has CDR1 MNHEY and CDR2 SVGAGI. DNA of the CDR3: TGTGCCAGCAGTTACGGCGGGAGGTGGGAGACCCAGTACTTC. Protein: CASSYGGRWETQYF.

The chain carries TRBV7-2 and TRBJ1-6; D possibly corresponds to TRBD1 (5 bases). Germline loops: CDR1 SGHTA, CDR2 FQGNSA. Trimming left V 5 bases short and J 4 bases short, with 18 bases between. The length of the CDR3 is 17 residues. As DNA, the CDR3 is TGTGCCAGCAGCGGAAACAGCTTGGGGACTTATAATTCACCCCTCCACTTT. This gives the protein CASSGNSLGTYNSPLHF.

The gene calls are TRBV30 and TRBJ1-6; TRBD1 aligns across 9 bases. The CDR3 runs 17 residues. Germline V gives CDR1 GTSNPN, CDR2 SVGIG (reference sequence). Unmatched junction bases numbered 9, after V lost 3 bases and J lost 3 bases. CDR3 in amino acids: CAWRYSDRGSYNSPLHF. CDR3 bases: TGTGCCTGGAGATACTCAGACAGGGGGAGCTATAATTCACCCCTCCACTTT.

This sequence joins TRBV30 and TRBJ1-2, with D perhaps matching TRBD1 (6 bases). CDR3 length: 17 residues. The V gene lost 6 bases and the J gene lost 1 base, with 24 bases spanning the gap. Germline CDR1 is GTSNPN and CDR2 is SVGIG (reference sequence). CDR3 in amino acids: CACLLRGGDIFNYGYTF. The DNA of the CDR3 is TGTGCCTGCCTCCTACGAGGGGGGGACATATTTAACTATGGCTACACCTTC.